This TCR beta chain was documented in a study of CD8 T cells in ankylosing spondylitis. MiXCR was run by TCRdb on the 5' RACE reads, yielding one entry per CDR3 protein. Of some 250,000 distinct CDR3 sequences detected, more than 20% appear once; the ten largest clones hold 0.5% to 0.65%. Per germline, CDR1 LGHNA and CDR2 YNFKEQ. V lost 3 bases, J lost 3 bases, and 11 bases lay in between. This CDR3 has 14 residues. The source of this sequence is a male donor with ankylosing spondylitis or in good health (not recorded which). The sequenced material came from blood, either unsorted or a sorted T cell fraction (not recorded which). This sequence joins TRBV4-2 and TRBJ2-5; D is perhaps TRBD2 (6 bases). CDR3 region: CASSHAGWKETQYF. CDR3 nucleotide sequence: TGTGCCAGCAGCCACGCGGGGTGGAAAGAGACCCAGTACTTC.